Sequencing of this T cell receptor beta chain was carried out in a study of blood T cell repertoires in COVID-19. Sequenced by immunoSEQ multiplex PCR; TCRdb stores in-frame clones only, minus some. The top ten hold less than 6% of the sample, which has roughly 330,000 clones, around 87% seen once. Germline V gene lookup returns CDR1 LNHDA and CDR2 SQIVND (reference sequence). The CDR3 sequence is 19 residues long. Germline trimming cut 6 bases from V and 2 bases from J; bases unmatched to any gene: 15. Those who participated ranged in age from about 18 to 89 years and resided in some 24 US areas. Cohorts were based on clinical histories the participants reported. What the recovered Cohort 3 donors had was two negative PCRs, clearance, or symptom resolution.

The sequencing input was PBMCs or T cells enriched from blood (not recorded which). This TCR was sampled from a woman aged 25 to 45 who had recovered from COVID-19. V is TRBV19 and J is TRBJ2-1, with 11 bases that match TRBD2. The CDR3 DNA follows: TGTGCCAGTAGCCGAAGGGTAGCGGGGGGGTTAAACCCCTACAATGAGCAGTTCTTC. Amino acids: CASSRRVAGGLNPYNEQFF.